This T cell receptor beta chain was sequenced for a study of CD4 T cells in relation to SARS-CoV-2 and coronaviruses. Study outcomes and limitations: Crossreactive clones expanded significantly less to SARS-CoV-2 than monoreactive clones. Crossreactivity was assessed only for spike protein, not other viral proteins.

Germline V gene data show CDR1 as SEHNR and CDR2 as FQNEAQ (reference sequence). Losses at the gene ends were 0 bases for V and 4 bases for J; bases not matched to a gene: 5. The length of the CDR3 is 15 residues. Uncultured naive and memory CD4+ T cells supplied DNA for deep TCR-beta sequencing. The protocol was immunoSEQ multiplex PCR, while the TCRdb copy is restricted to in-frame clones and leaves out a portion. Altogether about 60,000 clones are present, 92% being singletons, with the ten largest covering approximately 0.37%. As regards this clone: Its antigen is currently unknown.

Material: naive CD4+ T cells from PBMCs. The sample's subset: naive CD4+ T cells isolated by negative enrichment. The sequence was obtained from an adult with COVID-19. The gene calls are TRBV7-9 and TRBJ2-7, with 8 bases that match TRBD2. The CDR3 DNA reads TGTGCCAGCAGCTTAGCGCGGGGGGATTCTTACGAGCAGTACTTC. Translated: CASSLARGDSYEQYF.